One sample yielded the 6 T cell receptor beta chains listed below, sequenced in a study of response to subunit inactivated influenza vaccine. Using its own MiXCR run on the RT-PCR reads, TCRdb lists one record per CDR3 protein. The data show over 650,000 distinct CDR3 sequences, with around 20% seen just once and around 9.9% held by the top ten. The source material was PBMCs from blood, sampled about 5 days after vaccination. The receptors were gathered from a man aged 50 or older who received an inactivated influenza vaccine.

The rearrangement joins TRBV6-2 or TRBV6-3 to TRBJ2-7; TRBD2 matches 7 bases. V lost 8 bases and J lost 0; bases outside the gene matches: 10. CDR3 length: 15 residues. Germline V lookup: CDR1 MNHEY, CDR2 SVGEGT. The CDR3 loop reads CASEGRGSSSYEQYF. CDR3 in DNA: TGTGCCAGCGAAGGGCGGGGGTCAAGCTCCTACGAGCAGTACTTC.

In nucleotides, the CDR3 is TGTGCCAGCAGTTACTGGAGGGGACATACTGATATCGCTGAAGCTTTCTTT. Its translation: CASSYWRGHTDIAEAFF. This rearrangement joins TRBV6-2 or TRBV6-3 to TRBJ1-1, with D maybe TRBD1 (6 bases). Per the germline V gene, CDR1 is MNHEY and CDR2 is SVGEGT. The CDR3 runs 17 residues. V dropped 1 base and J dropped 6 bases, with 21 bases sitting between them.

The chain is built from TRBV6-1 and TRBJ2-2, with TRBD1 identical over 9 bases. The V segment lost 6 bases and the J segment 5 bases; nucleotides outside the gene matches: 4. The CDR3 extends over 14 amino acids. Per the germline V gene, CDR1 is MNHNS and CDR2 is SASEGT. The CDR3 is CASSHRGRTGELFF. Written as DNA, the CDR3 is TGTGCCAGCAGCCACAGGGGGCGGACCGGGGAGCTGTTTTTT.

DNA for the CDR3: TGTGCCATCAGTTTAACAGGGCCTAGCTCCTACGAGCAGTACTTC. Translation: CAISLTGPSSYEQYF. This chain connects TRBV10-3 to TRBJ2-7, with D perhaps matching TRBD1 (6 bases). V lost 5 bases and J lost 0, with 14 bases in between. Germline CDR1 ENHRY, CDR2 SYGVKD. This CDR3 is 15 amino acids long.

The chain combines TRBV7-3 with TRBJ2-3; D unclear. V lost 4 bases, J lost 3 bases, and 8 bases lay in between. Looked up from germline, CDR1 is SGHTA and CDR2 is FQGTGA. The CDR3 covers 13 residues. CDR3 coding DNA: TGTGCCAGCAGCTCATCTGTAACAGATACGCAGTATTTT. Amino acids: CASSSSVTDTQYF.

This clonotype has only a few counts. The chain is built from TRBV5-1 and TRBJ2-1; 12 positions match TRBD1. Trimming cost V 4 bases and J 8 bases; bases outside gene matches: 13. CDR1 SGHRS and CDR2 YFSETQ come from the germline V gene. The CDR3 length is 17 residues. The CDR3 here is CASSQNPGTGGADEQFF. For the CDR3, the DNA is TGCGCCAGCAGCCAAAACCCCGGGACAGGGGGCGCGGATGAGCAGTTCTTC.